This TCR beta chain is from a study of T cell responses to AZD1222 COVID-19 vaccine. Study observations and caveats: White British ancestry dominated among donors, who included more females, and clonal diversity was possibly underestimated. Just a handful of AZD1222 recipients were seropositive at baseline.

Some clones are missing from TCRdb's copy, which holds only in-frame ones; the method was immunoSEQ multiplex PCR. The sample lists some 50,000 clones, roughly 89% occurring once. In the case of this clone: The target antigen is unknown.

The starting material was peripheral blood, obtained 28 days after the second AZD1222 dose. This TCR was recovered from an adult who received the AZD1222 COVID-19 vaccine.

The CDR3 loop reads CASSLAGGGSYNEQFF. CDR3 coding DNA: TGCGCCAGCAGCTTGGCGGGTGGGGGCTCCTACAATGAGCAGTTCTTC. This chain joins TRBV5-1 and TRBJ2-1; the D call may be TRBD1 or TRBD2 (5 bases each). V lost 0 bases and J 0 bases, leaving 10 bases between the germline ends. Germline V CDR1 and CDR2: SGHRS, YFSETQ. The CDR3 runs 16 residues.